This TCR beta chain was observed in a study of control samples from healthy donors and cancer patients (dated by TCRdb to the early 2020s). Libraries were built with the immunoSEQ multiplex PCR assay. This immuneACCESS table, as held by TCRdb, lists in-frame sequences with V and J called but not all clones. Of the missing ones, under half trace to an unresolved V gene in checked studies; the others have no known cause. The sample includes tens of thousands of clones, with 91% observed a single time. The top ten clonotypes cover 15% to 19% of the sample. Relative to germline, V is 4 bases shorter and J is 4 bases shorter, with 16 bases between their ends. The germline V gene (reference sequence) sets CDR1 to PRHDT and CDR2 to FYEKMQ. The CDR3 covers 15 residues, taking in both the cysteine and the phenylalanine. CDR3 DNA only is kept here, 45 bases in frame from base 1. As regards this clone: The target of this receptor is not known. It has no much larger one-base neighbor in the sample; base qualities were not kept.

This chain joins TRBV13 to TRBJ2-5; the D region possibly corresponds to TRBD1 (6 bases align). This receptor was obtained from a man aged 25-40 years in good health. The source material was blood. The DNA reads TGTGCCAGCAGCTCAAGACGGACAGACGTAGAGACCCAGTACTTC. It encodes CASSSRRTDVETQYF. With all but the CDR3 taken from the reference TRBV13 and TRBJ2-5 genes, the full variable domain is: AAGVIQSPRHLIKEKRETATLKCYPIPRHDTVYWYQQGPGQDPQFLISFYEKMQSDKGSIPDRFSAQQFSDYHSELNMSSLELGDSALYFCASSSRRTDVETQYFGPGTRLLVL.